Sequencing of this T cell receptor (beta chain) was carried out in a study of blood T cell repertoires in COVID-19 (dated by TCRdb to the early 2020s). For context, the study as a whole: The collaborator samples originated in the United States, Italy and Spain and spanned the acute and convalescent phases of COVID-19. Subjects who had been exposed to COVID-19, were actively infected with it, or had recovered from it provided the deeply sampled blood TCRbeta repertoires that made up the dataset. The repertoires were released in a freely available public database meant as a resource for research on the immune response to SARS-CoV-2. The samples were drawn from two sources: the first 160 participants of the ongoing ImmuneRACE study, and 1,000 to 1,500 subjects contributed by 6 global collaborators. Nearly every sample came with metadata listing a de-identified subject ID, COVID-19 status, age in years and sex. The material from the prospective study consisted of cDNA or gDNA derived from T cells, B-cell-depleted T cells, or PBMCs. Where available, HLA class I and class II types were taken from metadata supplied by the sample provider and were not determined by assay-based typing. What the authors observed across the whole study: How much clinical and demographic metadata was included differed by source and by participant, and the metadata was provided uncurated.

Participants in the prospective study were aged about 18 to 95 years, lived in about two dozen United States geographic areas, and enrolled through a virtual design. To assign participants to cohorts, the prospective study relied on clinical history that participants themselves reported in a screening survey and a study questionnaire. For ImmuneRACE Cohort 3, a participant was defined as recovered based on two consecutive negative NP/OP PCR tests, clearance by a healthcare professional, or resolution of symptoms. In the prospective study, mobile phlebotomists collected whole blood, serum and a nasopharyngeal or oropharyngeal swab from each participant. Additional blood draws and questionnaires over an approximately 2-month period could optionally be provided by prospective study participants. Before DNA extraction, blood samples from the prospective study were shipped at room temperature or frozen.

TCRbeta CDR3 regions were amplified from genomic DNA using the immunoSEQ Assay, a bias-controlled multiplex PCR. In the source study's methods: Nucleated cell counts per sample were estimated from amplification of reference gene primers within the assay. To quantify the absolute abundance of each unique TCRbeta CDR3 rearrangement, sequence reads were collapsed and filtered. For each sample, productive Simpson clonality was calculated as the square root of Simpson's diversity index across productive rearrangements. TCRdb re-hosts the immuneACCESS table, in-frame sequences only. Its copies lack some clones; in the studies checked, an unresolved V gene accounts for under half of them, and the cause for the rest is not known. V and J calls and clone size come straight from that table; D and trimming were deduced from the DNA. In this sample the table shows about 250,000 clones, 80% to 90% of which occur a single time. In total, the top ten clones hold more than 1.5% of the sample.

This clone was seen a handful of times. No antigen is known for it. Per-base qualities were not stored, and no clone one base away is much larger. Specimen: PBMCs or T cells enriched from blood (not recorded which). The source of this sequence is a man between 35 and 55 years old who had recovered from COVID-19.

This receptor carries the CDR3 CASRQGSWNQPQHF. The DNA sequence is as follows: TGTGCCAGTAGACAGGGGAGTTGGAATCAGCCCCAGCATTTT. Recombination linked TRBV19 to TRBJ1-5; 7 bases in the middle match TRBD1. Germline trimming: 6 bases from V, 4 bases from J; junction bases outside gene matches: 6. Including cysteine and phenylalanine, the CDR3 has 14 amino acids. Only the CDR3 region is kept as DNA, spanning 42 bases read in frame from base 1. Taken from the germline V gene (reference sequence), the CDR1 and CDR2 loops are LNHDA and SQIVND.